A selection of T cell receptor beta chains follows, all from one sample in a study of naive and memory T cell subsets. MiXCR, run by TCRdb on the UMI-ligation and nested PCR reads, gives a single entry per CDR3 protein. The sample holds tens of thousands of distinct CDR3 sequences; 10% to 12% are singletons and the top ten take more than 0.13%. The material sequenced was naive CD4+ T cells from blood. All receptors derive from a human donor in good health. Both conserved end residues are part of each CDR3. Fields, in order: J gene, D gene, clone size, V gene, CDR3 protein, CDR3 DNA. The D gene is left open where the match is weak. Size tells how often a clone was seen (once, few, many) or the class of an expanded clone, and some rows leave it out.

TRBJ2-2	-	once	TRBV25-1	CASSEVHTGELFF	TGTGCCAGCAGTGAGGTACACACCGGGGAGCTGTTTTTT
TRBJ1-2	-	many	TRBV3-1	CASSHAWTENYGYTF	TGTGCCAGCAGTCACGCCTGGACAGAAAACTATGGCTACACCTTC
TRBJ2-7	TRBD1	few	TRBV20-1	CSAREAQGAGYEQYF	TGCAGTGCTAGAGAGGCGCAGGGGGCTGGGTACGAGCAGTACTTC
TRBJ1-1	-	few	TRBV7-3	CASSLTPTYTEAFF	TGTGCCAGCAGCTTAACGCCGACTTACACTGAAGCTTTCTTT
TRBJ2-3	TRBD1	-	TRBV6-5	CASRPDRGMTDTQYF	TGTGCCAGCAGGCCCGACAGGGGAATGACAGATACGCAGTATTTT
TRBJ2-5	-	few	TRBV18	CATQRGSQETQYF	TGTGCCACGCAAAGGGGAAGCCAAGAGACCCAGTACTTC
TRBJ2-3	TRBD2	-	TRBV12-3/TRBV12-4	CASSLRLAGGPDTQYF	TGTGCCAGCAGTTTACGGCTAGCGGGGGGGCCCGATACGCAGTATTTT
TRBJ2-4	-	-	TRBV19	CASSTLNIQYF	TGTGCCAGTAGTACCCTAAACATTCAGTACTTC
TRBJ2-5	TRBD1	few	TRBV7-3	CASSFGTGGAETQYF	TGTGCCAGCAGCTTCGGGACAGGGGGCGCGGAGACCCAGTACTTC
TRBJ1-1	-	few	TRBV13	CASSLRLIRNTEAFF	TGTGCCAGCAGCTTAAGGCTAATTCGGAACACTGAAGCTTTCTTT
TRBJ1-2	-	few	TRBV6-6	CASRAKGAGGPYGYTF	TGTGCCAGCAGAGCGAAAGGAGCGGGGGGTCCCTATGGCTACACCTTC
TRBJ1-1	TRBD1	few	TRBV4-3	CASSQGRGSTGMRYMNTEAFF	TGCGCCAGCAGCCAGGGGAGAGGCTCGACAGGGATGCGTTACATGAACACTGAAGCTTTCTTT
TRBJ1-6	-	-	TRBV4-1	CASSQVGFPSSYNSPLHF	TGCGCCAGCAGCCAAGTGGGCTTTCCGAGCTCCTATAATTCACCCCTCCACTTT
TRBJ2-3	TRBD2	many	TRBV7-2	CASSLSRAGGDTQYF	TGTGCCAGCAGCTTATCCCGGGCCGGGGGGGATACGCAGTATTTT
TRBJ2-1	-	few	TRBV20-1	CSASRIGGDYNEQFF	TGCAGTGCTAGTCGGATCGGGGGAGACTACAATGAGCAGTTCTTC
TRBJ2-3	-	many	TRBV20-1	CSAGTADTQYF	TGCAGTGCTGGGACGGCAGATACGCAGTATTTT
TRBJ2-7	-	-	TRBV7-9	CASSLSYPRSYEQYF	TGTGCCAGCAGCTTAAGCTACCCGAGATCCTACGAGCAGTACTTC
TRBJ2-1	TRBD2	-	TRBV7-9	CASSLWGGPGGEQFF	TGTGCCAGCAGCTTATGGGGGGGACCGGGAGGTGAGCAGTTCTTC
TRBJ1-2	-	-	TRBV4-2	CASSQDLPTNYGYTF	TGTGCCAGCAGCCAAGATCTACCTACTAACTATGGCTACACCTTC
TRBJ1-1	-	-	TRBV29-1	CSVLGGYTEAFF	TGCAGCGTGTTGGGGGGATACACTGAAGCTTTCTTT
TRBJ2-7	TRBD1	few	TRBV7-9	CASSPSGTGYEQYF	TGTGCCAGCAGCCCCTCCGGGACAGGCTACGAGCAGTACTTC
TRBJ2-3	TRBD2	few	TRBV20-1	CSAPPKRGGGDTQYF	TGCAGTGCCCCCCCAAAGCGGGGGGGTGGAGATACGCAGTATTTT
TRBJ2-7	-	many	TRBV20-1	CSARDTGRVEQYF	TGCAGTGCTAGAGATACGGGCAGGGTTGAGCAGTACTTC
TRBJ1-2	-	few	TRBV12-3/TRBV12-4	CASSLGGRGYTF	TGTGCCAGCAGTTTAGGTGGACGGGGCTACACCTTC
TRBJ1-5	TRBD1	-	TRBV12-3/TRBV12-4	CASTAGQLNQPQHF	TGTGCCAGCACCGCGGGACAGCTCAATCAGCCCCAGCATTTT
TRBJ1-5	-	few	TRBV29-1	CSVETGPSQPQHF	TGCAGCGTAGAGACAGGACCCTCTCAGCCCCAGCATTTT
TRBJ1-2	-	few	TRBV4-3	CASSQDTGRYGYTF	TGCGCCAGCAGCCAAGATACAGGACGCTATGGCTACACCTTC
TRBJ2-2	-	few	TRBV15	CATSRVQGHTGELFF	TGTGCCACCAGCAGAGTTCAGGGGCACACCGGGGAGCTGTTTTTT
TRBJ2-3	-	-	TRBV28	CAIQTGIVDTQYF	TGTGCCATCCAGACGGGCATTGTAGATACGCAGTATTTT
TRBJ2-2	-	many	TRBV24-1	CATSDLRLAPGELFF	TGTGCCACCAGTGATTTGCGTCTTGCGCCCGGGGAGCTGTTTTTT
TRBJ1-4	TRBD1	few	TRBV7-9	CASSQDGTGLEKLFF	TGTGCCAGCAGCCAGGACGGGACAGGCCTAGAAAAACTGTTTTTT
TRBJ1-5	-	-	TRBV29-1	CSVEVAGDSNQPQHF	TGCAGCGTTGAAGTGGCAGGGGATAGCAATCAGCCCCAGCATTTT
TRBJ2-7	-	many	TRBV5-4	CASSLGLVSSYEQYF	TGTGCCAGCAGCTTGGGCTTGGTCAGCTCCTACGAGCAGTACTTC
TRBJ1-1	TRBD1	few	TRBV3-1	CASSQGRGTGGFLEENTEAFF	TGTGCCAGCAGCCAAGGTCGCGGGACAGGGGGCTTTCTCGAAGAGAACACTGAAGCTTTCTTT
TRBJ2-3	-	few	TRBV29-1	CSVGAGKVPDTQYF	TGCAGCGTTGGGGCGGGAAAGGTTCCAGATACGCAGTATTTT
TRBJ1-2	-	-	TRBV19	CASSILRTLTNYGYTF	TGTGCCAGTAGTATCCTCAGGACACTAACTAACTATGGCTACACCTTC
TRBJ2-2	-	-	TRBV20-1	CSARATRQLRGELFF	TGCAGTGCTAGAGCCACCCGACAGCTTCGCGGGGAGCTGTTTTTT
TRBJ2-1	TRBD2	many	TRBV29-1	CSVEPQREGLGNEQFF	TGCAGCGTTGAACCCCAGCGGGAGGGCCTGGGGAATGAGCAGTTCTTC
TRBJ2-1	TRBD2	many	TRBV7-8	CASSLFNSGSSYNEQFF	TGTGCCAGCAGCTTATTCAATAGCGGGAGCTCCTACAATGAGCAGTTCTTC
TRBJ2-7	TRBD2	many	TRBV20-1	CSAVLRGGDEQYF	TGCAGTGCTGTGCTTCGGGGGGGCGACGAGCAGTACTTC
TRBJ1-6	TRBD1	-	TRBV28	CASSFPGQHNSPLHF	TGTGCCAGCAGTTTCCCGGGACAGCATAATTCACCCCTCCACTTT
TRBJ2-1	TRBD1	many	TRBV24-1	CATSVLNRGLYNEQFF	TGTGCCACCAGTGTCCTAAACAGGGGATTATACAATGAGCAGTTCTTC
TRBJ2-3	-	-	TRBV20-1	CSAKAISHTQYF	TGCAGTGCGAAGGCGATTAGTCATACGCAGTATTTT
TRBJ2-2	-	few	TRBV15	CATSRDVAGRNTRLFF	TGTGCCACCAGCAGAGATGTTGCAGGACGCAACACCAGGCTGTTTTTT
TRBJ1-4	-	-	TRBV6-2/TRBV6-3	CASSTAEGRSWKLFF	TGTGCCAGCTCGACGGCCGAGGGTCGCTCGTGGAAACTGTTTTTT
TRBJ1-1	-	-	TRBV5-1	CASSPDQHLLANTEAFF	TGCGCCAGCAGCCCCGATCAGCATCTTCTCGCGAACACTGAAGCTTTCTTT
TRBJ1-6	-	-	TRBV3-1	CASSQRDGVSPLHF	TGTGCCAGCAGCCAAAGGGACGGGGTTTCACCCCTCCACTTT
TRBJ1-2	-	few	TRBV20-1	CSARLATEKDGYTF	TGCAGTGCTAGACTTGCCACGGAAAAAGATGGCTACACCTTC
TRBJ1-6	TRBD1	many	TRBV30	CAWSLDRGTLHF	TGTGCCTGGAGTTTGGACAGGGGAACCCTCCACTTT
TRBJ2-3	TRBD2	few	TRBV7-8	CASSSPPSKRGTDTQYF	TGTGCCAGCAGCTCCCCCCCGTCGAAGCGGGGAACAGATACGCAGTATTTT
TRBJ1-1	-	few	TRBV12-3/TRBV12-4	CASSLGVVRTEAFF	TGTGCCAGCAGTTTAGGGGTGGTACGGACTGAAGCTTTCTTT